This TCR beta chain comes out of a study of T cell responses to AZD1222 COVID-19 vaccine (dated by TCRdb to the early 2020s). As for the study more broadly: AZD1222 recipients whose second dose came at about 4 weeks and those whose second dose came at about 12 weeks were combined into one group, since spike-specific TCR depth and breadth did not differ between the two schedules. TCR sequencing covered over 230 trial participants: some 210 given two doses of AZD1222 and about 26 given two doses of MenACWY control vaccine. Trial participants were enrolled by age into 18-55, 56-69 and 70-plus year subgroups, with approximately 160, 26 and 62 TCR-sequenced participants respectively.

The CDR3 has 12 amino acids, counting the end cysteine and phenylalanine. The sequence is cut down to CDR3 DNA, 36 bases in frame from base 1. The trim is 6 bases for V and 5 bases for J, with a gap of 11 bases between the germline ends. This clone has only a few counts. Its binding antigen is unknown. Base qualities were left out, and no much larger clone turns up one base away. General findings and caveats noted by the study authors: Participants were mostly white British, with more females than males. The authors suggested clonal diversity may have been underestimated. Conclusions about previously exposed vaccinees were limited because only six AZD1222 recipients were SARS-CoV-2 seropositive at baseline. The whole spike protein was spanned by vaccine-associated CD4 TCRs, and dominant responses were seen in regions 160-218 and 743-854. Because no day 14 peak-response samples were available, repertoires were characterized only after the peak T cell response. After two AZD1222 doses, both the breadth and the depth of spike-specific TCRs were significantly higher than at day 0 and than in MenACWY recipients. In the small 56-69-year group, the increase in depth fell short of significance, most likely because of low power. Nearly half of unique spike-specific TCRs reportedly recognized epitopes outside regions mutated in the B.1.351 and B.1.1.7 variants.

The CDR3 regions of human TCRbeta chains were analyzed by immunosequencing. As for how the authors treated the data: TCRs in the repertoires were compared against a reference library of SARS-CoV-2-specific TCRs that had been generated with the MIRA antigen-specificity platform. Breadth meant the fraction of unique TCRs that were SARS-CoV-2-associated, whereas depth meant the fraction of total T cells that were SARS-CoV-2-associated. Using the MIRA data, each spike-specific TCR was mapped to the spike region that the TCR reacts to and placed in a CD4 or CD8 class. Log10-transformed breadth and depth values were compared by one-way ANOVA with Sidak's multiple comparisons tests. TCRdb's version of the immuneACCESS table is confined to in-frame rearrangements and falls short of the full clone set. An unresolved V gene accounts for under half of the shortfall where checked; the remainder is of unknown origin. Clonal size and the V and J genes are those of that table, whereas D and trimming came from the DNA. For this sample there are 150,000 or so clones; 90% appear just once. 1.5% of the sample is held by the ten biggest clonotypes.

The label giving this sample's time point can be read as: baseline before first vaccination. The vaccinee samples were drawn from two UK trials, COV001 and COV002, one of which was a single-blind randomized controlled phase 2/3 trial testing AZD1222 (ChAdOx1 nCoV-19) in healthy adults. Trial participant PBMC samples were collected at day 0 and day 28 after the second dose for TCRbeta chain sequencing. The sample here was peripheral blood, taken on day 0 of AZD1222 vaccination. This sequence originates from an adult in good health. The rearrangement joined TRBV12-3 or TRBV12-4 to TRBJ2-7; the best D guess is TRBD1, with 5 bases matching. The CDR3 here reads CASRTTGHEQYF. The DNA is TGTGCCAGCAGAACAACAGGACACGAGCAGTACTTC.